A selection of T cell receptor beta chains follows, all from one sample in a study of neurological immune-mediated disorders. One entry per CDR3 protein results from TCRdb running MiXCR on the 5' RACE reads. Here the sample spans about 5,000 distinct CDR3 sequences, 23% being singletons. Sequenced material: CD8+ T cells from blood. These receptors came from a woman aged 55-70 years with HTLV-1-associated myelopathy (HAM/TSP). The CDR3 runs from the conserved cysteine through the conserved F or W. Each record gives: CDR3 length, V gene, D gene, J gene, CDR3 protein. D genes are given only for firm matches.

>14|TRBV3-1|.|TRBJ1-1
CASSAAQGLIVAFF
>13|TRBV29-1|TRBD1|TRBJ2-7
CSVELGQPYEQYF
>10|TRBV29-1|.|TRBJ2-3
CSVETDTQYF
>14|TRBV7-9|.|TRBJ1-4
CASSLTATNEKLFF
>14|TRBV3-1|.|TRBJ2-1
CASSPAASYNEQFF
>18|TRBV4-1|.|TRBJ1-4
CASSQDRGRIATNEKLFF
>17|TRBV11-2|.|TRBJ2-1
CASSSRPGASSYNEQFF
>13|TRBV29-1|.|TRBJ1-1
CSVEEGARTEAFF
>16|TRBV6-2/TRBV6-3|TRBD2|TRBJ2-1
CASSYSGLASYNEQFF
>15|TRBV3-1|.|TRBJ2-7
CASSQDGLAGYEQYF
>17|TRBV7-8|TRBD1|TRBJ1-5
CASSLVWDSHRYQPQHF
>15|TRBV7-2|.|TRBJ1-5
CASSSGPRSNQPQHF
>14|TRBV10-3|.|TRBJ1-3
CAISDPDSGNTIYF
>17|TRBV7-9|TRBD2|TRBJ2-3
CASNRGEIAVGTDTQYF
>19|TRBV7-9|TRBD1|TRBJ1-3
CASSSSQDPGQGFGNTIYF
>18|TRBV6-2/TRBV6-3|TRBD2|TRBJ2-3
CASSYVFAAGALTDTQYF
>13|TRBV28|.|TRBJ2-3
CASSTPGKDTQYF
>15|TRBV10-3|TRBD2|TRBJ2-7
CAISGFLAGDYEQYF
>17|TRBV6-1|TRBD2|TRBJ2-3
CASSEALGGGTTDTQYF
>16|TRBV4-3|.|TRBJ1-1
CASSQDGGGTGTEAFF
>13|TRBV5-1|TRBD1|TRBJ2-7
CASNPTGSYEQYF
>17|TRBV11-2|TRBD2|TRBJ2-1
CASSAGGTSGIYNEQFF
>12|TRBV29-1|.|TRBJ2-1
CSVDRDYNEQFF
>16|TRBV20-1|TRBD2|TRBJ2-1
CSARVATSGVYNEQFF
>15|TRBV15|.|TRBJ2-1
CATSEGDRESNEQFF
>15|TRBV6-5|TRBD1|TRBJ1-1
CASSLGDRENTEAFF
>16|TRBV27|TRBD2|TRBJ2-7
CASSPMAGTSEYEQYF
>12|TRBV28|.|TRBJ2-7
CAISSLTYEQYF
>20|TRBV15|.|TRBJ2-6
CATSRDLPAGGFSGANVLTF
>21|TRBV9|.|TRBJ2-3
CASSVTGGYNEQFFGPDTQYF
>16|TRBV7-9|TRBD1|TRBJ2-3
CASSSPNTGGWDTQYF
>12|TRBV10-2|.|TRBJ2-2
CASSQGARELFF
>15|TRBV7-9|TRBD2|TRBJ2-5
CASSSLSGTQETQYF
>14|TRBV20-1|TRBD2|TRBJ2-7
CSANSLAADYEQYF
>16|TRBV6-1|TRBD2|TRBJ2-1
CASSEVIAGGNNEQFF
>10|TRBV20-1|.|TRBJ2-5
CSATAETQYF
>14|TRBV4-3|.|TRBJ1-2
CASSQAGVGYGYTF
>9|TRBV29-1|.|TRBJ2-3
CSATDTQYF
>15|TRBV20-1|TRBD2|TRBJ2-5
CSAAPLAGYQETQYF
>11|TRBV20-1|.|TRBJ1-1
CSAEQGREAFF
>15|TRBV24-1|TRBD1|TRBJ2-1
CATSGGQGKLNEQFF
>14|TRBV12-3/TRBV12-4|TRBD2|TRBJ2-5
CASAPSGGRETQYF
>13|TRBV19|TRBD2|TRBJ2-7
CASTPGGLYEQYF
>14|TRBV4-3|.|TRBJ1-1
CASSQVSGVTEAFF
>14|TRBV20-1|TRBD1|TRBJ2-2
CSASRDRNTGELFF
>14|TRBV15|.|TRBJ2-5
CATSSQVYQETQYF
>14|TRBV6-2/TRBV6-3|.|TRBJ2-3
CASSYLSGADTQYF
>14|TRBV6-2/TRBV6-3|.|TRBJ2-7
CASSTVKGSYEQYF
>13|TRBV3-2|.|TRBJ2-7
CASSQAKAYEQYF
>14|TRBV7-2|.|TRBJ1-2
CASSLDGQFYGYTF
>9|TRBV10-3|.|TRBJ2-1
CAIGPEQFF
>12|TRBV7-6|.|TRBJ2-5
CASSPLGETQYF
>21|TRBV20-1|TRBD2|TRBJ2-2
CSARDDGGIQLAEANTGELFF
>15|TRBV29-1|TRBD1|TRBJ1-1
CSVPKEGALNTEAFF